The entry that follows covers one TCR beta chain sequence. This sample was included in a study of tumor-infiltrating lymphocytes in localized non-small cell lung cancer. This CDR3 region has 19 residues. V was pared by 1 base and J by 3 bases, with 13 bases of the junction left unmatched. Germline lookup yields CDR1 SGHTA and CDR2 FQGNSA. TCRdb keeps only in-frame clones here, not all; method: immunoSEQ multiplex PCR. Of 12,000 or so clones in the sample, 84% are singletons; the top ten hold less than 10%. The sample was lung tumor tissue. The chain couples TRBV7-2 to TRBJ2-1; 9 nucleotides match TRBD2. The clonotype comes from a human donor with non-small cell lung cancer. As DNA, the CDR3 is TGTGCCAGCAGCTTAGTCGGTAGCGGGGGCCTCCGAATCTACAATGAGCAGTTCTTC. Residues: CASSLVGSGGLRIYNEQFF.